The entry that follows covers one T cell receptor (beta chain) sequence. The antigen is not known. Germline values: CDR1 KGHSH, CDR2 LQKENI. V lost 1 base to trimming and J lost 6 bases, with 15 bases between them. This CDR3 has 15 residues. Here immunoSEQ multiplex PCR was the method, and the copy in TCRdb shows in-frame clones only, minus some. The data hold under 140,000 clones, with 88% observed a single time. This entry is derived from a study of T cell responses to AZD1222 COVID-19 vaccine. Study-wide findings and caveats: Seropositivity was recorded at baseline in only a handful of AZD1222 recipients. The span of vaccine-associated CD4 TCRs extended across spike, with dominance at 160-218 and 743-854.

The V gene is TRBV18, the J gene TRBJ1-2; the D is unclear. The input for sequencing was peripheral blood, taken on day 0 of AZD1222 vaccination. The receptor's source is an adult in good health. The CDR3 loop is CASSPLREAVDGYTF. For the CDR3, the DNA is TGTGCCAGCTCACCACTACGGGAGGCAGTCGATGGCTACACCTTC.